These T cell receptor beta chains were read from a single sample in a study of T-cell reconstitution after alpha-beta-depleted transplantation in children. TCRdb re-derived calls from the PCR reads in MiXCR, one entry per CDR3 protein. The sample records about 200,000 distinct CDR3 sequences, roughly a sixth being singletons. This specimen was PBMCs, mostly from graft donor cells, taken 360 days after TCRalphabeta/CD19-depleted stem cell transplant. All receptors derive from a male patient aged 2 to 10 who had a stem cell transplant for acute lymphoblastic leukemia, so the T cells may come from the graft donor. CDR3s include the opening cysteine and the closing phenylalanine or tryptophan. The D gene is left open where the match is weak. Clone size is given for some rows only: seen once, a few or many times, or a class if the clone is expanded.

v_call: TRBV11-2; cdr3_length: 18; clone_size: few; j_call: TRBJ2-7; d_call: TRBD2; cdr3_nt: TGTGCCAGCAGTCCGCGGACTAGCGGGGGGGCTGTATACTCCGAGCAGTACTTC; cdr3_aa: CASSPRTSGGAVYSEQYF
v_call: TRBV12-3/TRBV12-4; cdr3_length: 13; clone_size: many; j_call: TRBJ2-7; d_call: -; cdr3_nt: TGTGCCAGCAGGGTCAGGGAGTCCTACGAGCAGTACTTC; cdr3_aa: CASRVRESYEQYF
v_call: TRBV28; cdr3_length: 13; clone_size: few; j_call: TRBJ2-7; d_call: -; cdr3_nt: TGTGCCAACCAAAGGACAGACGGCTACGAGCAGTACTTC; cdr3_aa: CANQRTDGYEQYF
v_call: TRBV15; cdr3_length: 17; clone_size: -; j_call: TRBJ1-1; d_call: -; cdr3_nt: TGTGCCACCAGCGGAGACGCGGAACGGTGGGCGAACACTGAAGCTTTCTTT; cdr3_aa: CATSGDAERWANTEAFF
v_call: TRBV29-1; cdr3_length: 13; clone_size: -; j_call: TRBJ2-7; d_call: -; cdr3_nt: TGCAGCGAAGGGTACCGAAGCTCCTACGAGCAGTACTTC; cdr3_aa: CSEGYRSSYEQYF
v_call: TRBV20-1; cdr3_length: 12; clone_size: -; j_call: TRBJ1-5; d_call: -; cdr3_nt: TGCAGTGCTAGAGATGTAAATCAGCCCCAGCATTTT; cdr3_aa: CSARDVNQPQHF
v_call: TRBV11-1; cdr3_length: 19; clone_size: few; j_call: TRBJ1-4; d_call: -; cdr3_nt: TGTGCCAGCAGCCCCACGTCTCTTTTGCCTCGGCCCTGGGATGAAAAACTGTTTTTT; cdr3_aa: CASSPTSLLPRPWDEKLFF
v_call: TRBV19; cdr3_length: 18; clone_size: few; j_call: TRBJ2-1; d_call: -; cdr3_nt: TGTGCCAGTAGTATAGGGTGGGTATCTCGAAGGGCCTACAATGAGCAGTTCTTC; cdr3_aa: CASSIGWVSRRAYNEQFF
v_call: TRBV12-3/TRBV12-4; cdr3_length: 16; clone_size: -; j_call: TRBJ2-7; d_call: -; cdr3_nt: TGTGCCAGCAGTTTTTCGTGGGGGGCCCCATACTACGAGCAGTACTTC; cdr3_aa: CASSFSWGAPYYEQYF
v_call: TRBV13; cdr3_length: 14; clone_size: few; j_call: TRBJ1-5; d_call: -; cdr3_nt: TGTGCCAGCAGCTTACGCTCCAGTGAGCAGCCCCAGCATTTT; cdr3_aa: CASSLRSSEQPQHF
v_call: TRBV13; cdr3_length: 16; clone_size: few; j_call: TRBJ1-4; d_call: TRBD1; cdr3_nt: TGTGCCAGCAGCTTAGGCAGGGCAGGGGGCACTGAAAAACTGTTTTTT; cdr3_aa: CASSLGRAGGTEKLFF
v_call: TRBV29-1; cdr3_length: 13; clone_size: many; j_call: TRBJ1-2; d_call: -; cdr3_nt: TGCAGCGTTGTCCCGGCGGCTCCTTATGGCTACACCTTC; cdr3_aa: CSVVPAAPYGYTF
v_call: TRBV9; cdr3_length: 14; clone_size: -; j_call: TRBJ2-5; d_call: -; cdr3_nt: TGTGCCAGCAGCCCCAGGGACGGACAAGAGACCCAGTACTTC; cdr3_aa: CASSPRDGQETQYF
v_call: TRBV13; cdr3_length: 16; clone_size: many; j_call: TRBJ2-2; d_call: -; cdr3_nt: TGTGCCAGCAGAGTAGGGGGAGAAGCGAACACCGGGGAGCTGTTTTTT; cdr3_aa: CASRVGGEANTGELFF
v_call: TRBV6-1; cdr3_length: 15; clone_size: -; j_call: TRBJ1-1; d_call: -; cdr3_nt: TGTGCCAGCAGTAAGATGGGGGTAAGGAACACTGAAGCTTTCTTT; cdr3_aa: CASSKMGVRNTEAFF
v_call: TRBV20-1; cdr3_length: 11; clone_size: many; j_call: TRBJ2-2; d_call: -; cdr3_nt: TGCAGTGCCCCGGAGCCCGGGGAGCTGTTTTTT; cdr3_aa: CSAPEPGELFF
v_call: TRBV5-1; cdr3_length: 14; clone_size: few; j_call: TRBJ2-5; d_call: -; cdr3_nt: TGCGCCAGCAGCTTGCGGGGAAAACAAGAGACCCAGTACTTC; cdr3_aa: CASSLRGKQETQYF
v_call: TRBV18; cdr3_length: 11; clone_size: -; j_call: TRBJ2-3; d_call: -; cdr3_nt: TGTGCCAGCCGGATAACAGATACGCAGTATTTT; cdr3_aa: CASRITDTQYF
v_call: TRBV12-3/TRBV12-4; cdr3_length: 19; clone_size: -; j_call: TRBJ2-1; d_call: TRBD2; cdr3_nt: TGTACCAGCAGTCCCCGACTAGCGGGGTCCTTTAGCTCCTACAATGAGCAGTTCTTC; cdr3_aa: CTSSPRLAGSFSSYNEQFF
v_call: TRBV7-2; cdr3_length: 16; clone_size: few; j_call: TRBJ2-1; d_call: TRBD1; cdr3_nt: TGTGCCAGCAGCTTGTTCCCTAGCAGGGGGACCAATGAGCAGTTCTTC; cdr3_aa: CASSLFPSRGTNEQFF
v_call: TRBV20-1; cdr3_length: 14; clone_size: -; j_call: TRBJ2-5; d_call: -; cdr3_nt: TGCAGTGCTCCCATATCCCCGGGCCAAGAGACCCAGTACTTC; cdr3_aa: CSAPISPGQETQYF
v_call: TRBV24-1; cdr3_length: 18; clone_size: few; j_call: TRBJ2-1; d_call: TRBD1; cdr3_nt: TGTGCCACCAGTGATTCTTCCAGGGGGCGACTAAATAACAATGAGCAGTTCTTC; cdr3_aa: CATSDSSRGRLNNNEQFF
v_call: TRBV13; cdr3_length: 15; clone_size: -; j_call: TRBJ2-3; d_call: -; cdr3_nt: TGTGCCAGCCGCCGGGGACTCAAGAGCACAGATACGCAGTATTTT; cdr3_aa: CASRRGLKSTDTQYF
v_call: TRBV4-1; cdr3_length: 17; clone_size: -; j_call: TRBJ1-5; d_call: -; cdr3_nt: TGCGCCAGCAGCCATGACCGGGGCAGGGCCCTTTATCAGCCCCAGCATTTT; cdr3_aa: CASSHDRGRALYQPQHF
v_call: TRBV11-2; cdr3_length: 13; clone_size: -; j_call: TRBJ2-7; d_call: TRBD1; cdr3_nt: TGTGCCAGCAGCCAGGGACAGGGCTACGAGCAGTACTTC; cdr3_aa: CASSQGQGYEQYF
v_call: TRBV12-3/TRBV12-4; cdr3_length: 14; clone_size: many; j_call: TRBJ2-5; d_call: -; cdr3_nt: TGTGCCAGCAGTCCCCGTCGGACAGAAAAGACCCAGTACTTC; cdr3_aa: CASSPRRTEKTQYF
v_call: TRBV29-1; cdr3_length: 12; clone_size: -; j_call: TRBJ2-7; d_call: -; cdr3_nt: TGCAGCGTAGCGGCGAGCTCCTACGAGCAGTACTTC; cdr3_aa: CSVAASSYEQYF
v_call: TRBV7-2; cdr3_length: 12; clone_size: -; j_call: TRBJ2-7; d_call: -; cdr3_nt: TGTGCCAGCAGCTCCCTTTCCTACGAGCAGTACTTC; cdr3_aa: CASSSLSYEQYF
v_call: TRBV18; cdr3_length: 15; clone_size: -; j_call: TRBJ1-5; d_call: -; cdr3_nt: TGTGCCAGCTCACCCCTACACAGGGACCATCAGCCCCAGCATTTT; cdr3_aa: CASSPLHRDHQPQHF
v_call: TRBV15; cdr3_length: 17; clone_size: few; j_call: TRBJ2-4; d_call: TRBD2; cdr3_nt: TGTGCCACCAGCTTCGGACTAGCGGGGGGGCGGATAAACATTCAGTACTTC; cdr3_aa: CATSFGLAGGRINIQYF